The 16 T cell receptor beta chains in this list originate from one sample, sequenced in a study of T cells in Graves' hyperthyroidism and ophthalmopathy. It was RNA transcripts that yielded the amplified TCR beta CDR3 regions. Initially, a first-round RT-PCR of the TCR CDR3 employed the HTBI primer set. TCRdb fed the multiplex PCR reads into MiXCR, producing one record per CDR3 protein. Among under 750,000 distinct CDR3 sequences, approximately 19% were seen once, and the ten largest hold 16%. Sequenced input: blood. The receptors shown here come from a woman between 50 and 59 years old with Graves' hyperthyroidism that later progressed to Graves' ophthalmopathy.

In its sample, this clonotype was seen a few times. The chain has TRBV6-1 and TRBJ2-2; 7 bases fit TRBD1. With V trimmed by 9 bases and J by 0 bases, 4 bases remained unmatched. The CDR3 totals 14 residues. From germline, CDR1 is MNHNS and CDR2 SASEGT. The CDR3 DNA follows: TGTGCCAGTGGACAGGACGCGAACACCGGGGAGCTGTTTTTT. Its translation: CASGQDANTGELFF.

The V call is TRBV6-2 or TRBV6-3, the J call TRBJ2-7; TRBD1 matches 9 bases. The CDR3 extends over 16 amino acids. The V gene's germline CDR1 is MNHEY and CDR2 SVGEGT. With V trimmed by 4 bases and J by 2 bases, 9 bases remained unmatched. The CDR3 region is CASSLTVRTGAYEQYF. Here the CDR3 DNA reads TGTGCCAGCAGTTTAACAGTTCGGACAGGGGCCTACGAGCAGTACTTC.

This clonotype was counted between two and nine times. The CDR3 protein is CASSLSLVARGNQPQHF. The CDR3 DNA follows: TGTGCCAGCAGCTTAAGTCTAGTGGCGAGGGGCAATCAGCCCCAGCATTTT. The chain combines TRBV7-2 with TRBJ1-5; unclear D gene. V lost 2 bases and J lost 2, with 16 bases in between. Germline CDR1 and CDR2: SGHTA and FQGNSA. This CDR3 comprises 17 residues.

The CDR3 is CASSSTAGVGNTIYF. The DNA for the CDR3 is TGCGCCAGCAGCTCTACGGCAGGGGTTGGAAACACCATATATTTT. The chain joins TRBV5-1 to TRBJ1-3, with a tentative D call TRBD1 (6 bases). The CDR3 length is 15 residues. The V gene lost 3 bases and the J gene lost 3 bases, with 13 bases spanning the gap. Germline CDR1 is SGHRS and CDR2 is YFSETQ.

The CDR3 DNA follows: TGCAGTGCCATTCCGGGACAGGGTGGCACTGAAGCTTTCTTT. It is translated as CSAIPGQGGTEAFF. The J gene is TRBJ1-1, the V gene TRBV20-1, with TRBD1 matching 9 bases. This CDR3 region has 14 residues. Germline trimming cut 6 bases from V and 4 bases from J; bases unmatched to any gene: 9. CDR1 is DFQATT and CDR2 is SNEGSKA in the germline V gene (reference sequence).

Concerning this clonotype: One base away lies a much larger clone, so this may be a sequencing read error. This chain connects TRBV30 to TRBJ1-2; no reliable D call. The V end lost 2 bases, the J end lost 4 bases, and 5 bases lay between the germline ends. The CDR3 sequence is 11 residues long. Looked up from germline, CDR1 is GTSNPN and CDR2 is SVGIG (reference sequence). The CDR3 protein is CAWSPSYGYTF. DNA of the CDR3: TGTGCCTGGAGTCCCAGCTATGGCTACACCTTC. Supplemented by reference TRBV30 and TRBJ1-2, the full variable domain reads SQTIHQWPATLVQPVGSPLSLECTVEGTSNPNLYWYRQAAGRGLQLLFYSVGIGQISSEVPQNLSASRPQDRQFILSSKKLLLSDSGFYLCAWSPSYGYTFGSGTRLTVV.

This clonotype has ten or more counts. The chain joins TRBV12-3 or TRBV12-4 to TRBJ1-2; 7 nucleotides line up with TRBD1. V lost 3 bases, J lost 4 bases, and 5 bases stayed unmatched. This CDR3 is 14 amino acids long. This CDR3 is CASSFVAGGYGYTF. The CDR3 DNA sequence: TGTGCCAGCAGTTTTGTAGCAGGGGGCTATGGCTACACCTTC.

This clonotype was counted ten times or more. The rearrangement uses TRBV12-3 or TRBV12-4 and TRBJ1-2; perhaps TRBD1 as D (5 bases). The CDR3 covers 15 residues. The V and J ends lost 6 bases and 4 bases respectively, with 18 bases between them. CDR3 bases: TGTGCCAGCAGCCCGGGACTCAGAACAACCTATGGCTACACCTTC. Translation: CASSPGLRTTYGYTF.

V and J are TRBV24-1 and TRBJ2-3, with 7 positions matching TRBD1. Trimming cost V 5 bases and J 4 bases; bases outside gene matches: 5. Germline V gene sequence: CDR1 KGHDR, CDR2 SFDVKD. There are 14 residues in the CDR3. The CDR3 DNA reads TGTGCCACCAGTGGGGGGACAGAAGCAGATACGCAGTATTTT. It encodes CATSGGTEADTQYF.

This clonotype was recorded a few times. The chain employs TRBV4-1 and TRBJ2-7; 7 bases agree with TRBD1. The CDR3 runs 14 residues. V shed 1 base, J shed 3 bases, and the junction held 3 bases outside the gene matches. Germline V gene sequence: CDR1 MGHRA, CDR2 YSYEKL. The CDR3 DNA reads as TGCGCCAGCAGCCAAGGATACAGGGGCTACGAGCAGTACTTC. The encoded protein is CASSQGYRGYEQYF.

The V gene is TRBV5-1, the J gene TRBJ1-2; 8 nucleotides align to TRBD1. With 4 bases clipped from V and 2 bases from J, the junction kept 10 bases outside the gene matches. Germline V gene lookup returns CDR1 SGHRS and CDR2 YFSETQ. The CDR3 runs to 16 residues. This CDR3 is CASSGRTGTDNYGYTF. The CDR3 nucleotides read TGCGCCAGCAGCGGAAGGACAGGGACCGACAACTATGGCTACACCTTC.

This clonotype was observed at least ten times. The V call is TRBV7-9, the J call TRBJ1-1; 7 bases map to TRBD1. The CDR3 loop spans 15 amino acids. The V gene's germline CDR1 is SEHNR and CDR2 FQNEAQ (reference sequence). The V segment lost 8 bases and the J segment 0 bases; nucleotides outside the gene matches: 9. CDR3 coding DNA: TGTGCCAGCCAGACAGGGACCAAACTGAACACTGAAGCTTTCTTT. Translation gives CASQTGTKLNTEAFF. Full variable domain (remainder filled in from reference TRBV7-9 and TRBJ1-1): DTGVSQNPRHKITKRGQNVTFRCDPISEHNRLYWYRQTLGQGPEFLTYFQNEAQLEKSRLLSDRFSAERPKGSFSTLEIQRTEQGDSAMYLCASQTGTKLNTEAFFGQGTRLTVV.

In its sample, this clonotype was seen many times. The V and J genes are TRBV30 and TRBJ1-2, with D possibly matching TRBD1 (6 bases). Trimming removed 7 bases at V and 5 bases at J, with 17 bases between. The CDR3 loop spans 13 amino acids. CDR1 and CDR2 from the germline V gene are GTSNPN and SVGIG (reference sequence). The CDR3 here is CASLGGSGYGYTF. The CDR3, as DNA: TGTGCCTCCCTCGGGGGCAGTGGGTATGGCTACACCTTC. Together with reference TRBV30 and TRBJ1-2, the CDR3 gives the full variable domain: SQTIHQWPATLVQPVGSPLSLECTVEGTSNPNLYWYRQAAGRGLQLLFYSVGIGQISSEVPQNLSASRPQDRQFILSSKKLLLSDSGFYLCASLGGSGYGYTFGSGTRLTVV.

V is TRBV30 and J is TRBJ1-1; perhaps TRBD1 as D (6 bases). The V gene lost 6 bases and the J gene lost 0 bases, with 14 bases spanning the gap. CDR1 is GTSNPN, CDR2 SVGIG, per germline (reference sequence). The CDR3 is 14 amino acids. The CDR3 loop reads CACPRTDLNTEAFF. As DNA, the CDR3 is TGTGCCTGCCCCAGGACAGACTTGAACACTGAAGCTTTCTTT. The whole variable domain, remainder taken from reference TRBV30 and TRBJ1-1, is SQTIHQWPATLVQPVGSPLSLECTVEGTSNPNLYWYRQAAGRGLQLLFYSVGIGQISSEVPQNLSASRPQDRQFILSSKKLLLSDSGFYLCACPRTDLNTEAFFGQGTRLTVV.

The rearrangement links TRBV10-3 to TRBJ1-1; the D is unclear. The CDR3 contains 11 residues. Trimming left V 5 bases short and J 7 bases short, with 8 bases between. CDR1 is ENHRY, CDR2 SYGVKD, per germline. This CDR3 is CAISTGLEAFF. CDR3 sequence (DNA): TGTGCCATCAGTACGGGTCTTGAAGCTTTCTTT.

This clonotype was observed a few times. V usage is TRBV27 and J usage is TRBJ1-1; no reliable D call. The V end lost 9 bases, the J end lost 1 base, and 15 bases lay between the germline ends. Per the germline V gene, CDR1 is MNHEY and CDR2 is SMNVEV (reference sequence). The CDR3 has 14 residues. In DNA, the CDR3 is TGTGCCAGGACGGGAGATTGGCCGAACACTGAAGCTTTCTTT. This sequence encodes CARTGDWPNTEAFF.